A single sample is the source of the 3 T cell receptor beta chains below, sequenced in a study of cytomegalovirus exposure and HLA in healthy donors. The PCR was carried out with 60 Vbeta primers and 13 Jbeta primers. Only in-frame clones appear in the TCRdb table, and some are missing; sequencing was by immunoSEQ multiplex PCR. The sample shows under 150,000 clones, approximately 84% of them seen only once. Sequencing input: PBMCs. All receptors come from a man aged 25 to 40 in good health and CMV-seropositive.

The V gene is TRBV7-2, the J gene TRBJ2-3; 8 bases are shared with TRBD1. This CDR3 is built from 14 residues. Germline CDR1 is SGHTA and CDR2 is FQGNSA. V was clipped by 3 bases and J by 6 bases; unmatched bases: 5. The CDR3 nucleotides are TGTGCCAGCAGCTTGGACAGGGTGTCGGATACGCAGTATTTT. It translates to CASSLDRVSDTQYF.

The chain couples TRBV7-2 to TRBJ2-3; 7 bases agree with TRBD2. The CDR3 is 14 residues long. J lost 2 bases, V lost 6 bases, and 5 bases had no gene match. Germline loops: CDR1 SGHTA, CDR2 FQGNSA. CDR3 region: CASSPSGTTDTQYF. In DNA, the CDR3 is TGTGCCAGCAGTCCTAGCGGTACCACAGATACGCAGTATTTT.

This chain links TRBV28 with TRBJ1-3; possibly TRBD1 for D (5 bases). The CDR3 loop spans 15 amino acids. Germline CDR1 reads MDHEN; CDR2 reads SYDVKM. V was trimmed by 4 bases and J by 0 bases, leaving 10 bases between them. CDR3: CASSWDFYSGNTIYF. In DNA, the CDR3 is TGTGCCAGCAGTTGGGACTTCTACTCTGGAAACACCATATATTTT.